The 2 T cell receptor beta chains listed next were all sequenced from one sample in a study of cytotoxic CD8 clonotypes in ibrutinib-treated CLL. Here immunoSEQ multiplex PCR was the method, and the copy in TCRdb shows in-frame clones only, minus some. The sample has approximately 340,000 clones, around 66% seen once; the top ten hold roughly 6.3%. The input for sequencing was PBMCs, taken after 36 months of ibrutinib treatment. The receptors shown here come from a human donor with chronic lymphocytic leukemia.

The chain links TRBV14 to TRBJ2-7; D is ambiguous. Trimming shortened V by 0 bases and J by 1 base, and 1 base separated the two germline ends. The CDR3 totals 12 residues. Germline V gives CDR1 SGHDN, CDR2 FVKESK. The CDR3 nucleotides are TGTGCCAGCAGCCAAGATTCCTACGAGCAGTACTTC. This translates into CASSQDSYEQYF.

The chain couples TRBV19 to TRBJ1-5; a possible D gene is TRBD1 (5 bases). V lost 7 bases and J 2 bases, leaving 12 bases between the germline ends. Germline CDR1 LNHDA, CDR2 SQIVND (reference sequence). The CDR3 consists of 14 residues. CDR3 in DNA: TGTGCCAGTATTAAGGGGCCGGGCAATCAGCCCCAGCATTTT. This sequence encodes CASIKGPGNQPQHF.